The 9 T cell receptor beta chains presented below share a single source sample, sequenced in a study of OX40 agonist ivuxolimab in advanced cancers. Some clones are missing from TCRdb's copy, which holds only in-frame ones; the method was immunoSEQ multiplex PCR. The data contain about 40,000 clones, around 87% of them singletons. Sample: CD4+ or CD8+ T cells sorted from blood, taken in a trial of the OX40 agonist ivuxolimab. These receptors were taken from an adult with an advanced solid tumor such as melanoma, head and neck, liver or kidney cancer.

This CDR3 is CASSVGQGAYEQYF. The CDR3 nucleotides are TGTGCCAGCAGTGTGGGACAGGGGGCCTACGAGCAGTACTTC. This chain connects TRBV2 to TRBJ2-7; 11 nucleotides line up with TRBD1. With 4 bases clipped from V and 2 bases from J, the junction kept 1 base outside the gene matches. CDR3 size: 14 residues. Per germline, CDR1 SNHLY and CDR2 FYNNEI.

This chain uses TRBV4-2 with TRBJ2-1, with D tentatively TRBD2 (5 bases). This CDR3 region has 14 residues. With 1 base removed from V and 7 bases from J, the gap between germline ends came to 11 bases. Germline CDR1 LGHNA, CDR2 YNFKEQ. CDR3 in DNA: TGTGCCAGCAGCCAAGCCGAACTAGTAAATGAGCAGTTCTTC. The encoded protein is CASSQAELVNEQFF.

The chain links TRBV5-1 to TRBJ2-2, with D possibly being TRBD2 (5 bases). CDR3 length: 17 residues. CDR1 and CDR2 from the germline V gene are SGHRS and YFSETQ. Trimming left V 4 bases short and J 5 bases short, with 21 bases between. The CDR3: CASSIVLATTGTGELFF. The CDR3 DNA follows: TGCGCCAGCAGCATTGTATTAGCAACCACGGGAACCGGGGAGCTGTTTTTT.

The V and J genes are TRBV6-5 and TRBJ1-1; 9 bases line up with TRBD1. This CDR3 has 16 residues. Germline assignment: CDR1 MNHEY and CDR2 SVGAGI. Trimming at V came to 2 bases and at J to 1 base, leaving 5 bases not matched to a gene. The CDR3 bases are TGTGCCAGCAGTTACACCGGACAGGGGAAGAACACTGAAGCTTTCTTT. Its protein is CASSYTGQGKNTEAFF.

The chain is built from TRBV18 and TRBJ2-2; D not resolved. V was shortened by 3 bases and J by 0 bases, with 5 bases between the two germline ends. Germline V lookup: CDR1 KGHSH, CDR2 LQKENI. The CDR3 extends over 14 amino acids. CDR3 coding DNA: TGTGCCAGCTCACCTGAAACGAACACCGGGGAGCTGTTTTTT. Translating it yields CASSPETNTGELFF.

V and J are TRBV11-3 and TRBJ1-1; unclear D gene. The CDR3 spans 12 residues. V was shortened by 6 bases and J by 1 base, with 6 bases between the two germline ends. Germline values: CDR1 SGHNT, CDR2 YENEEA. The CDR3 is CASSSGNTEAFF. Here the CDR3 DNA reads TGTGCCAGCAGTTCCGGGAACACTGAAGCTTTCTTT.

The V and J genes are TRBV11-2 and TRBJ1-1; D not certain. CDR1 SGHAT and CDR2 FQNNGV come from the germline V gene. V was shortened by 1 base and J by 3 bases, with 3 bases between the two germline ends. This CDR3 comprises 12 residues. The CDR3 sequence: CASSLGHTEAFF. Written as DNA, the CDR3 is TGTGCCAGCAGCTTAGGCCACACTGAAGCTTTCTTT.

The chain carries TRBV5-1 and TRBJ2-1, with 9 bases matching TRBD2. The CDR3 covers 15 residues. V gave up 0 bases and J gave up 3 bases; unmatched junction bases: 1. Germline-derived CDR1 and CDR2 are SGHRS and YFSETQ. CDR3: CASSLGTSDYNEQFF. CDR3 in DNA: TGCGCCAGCAGCTTGGGGACTAGCGACTACAATGAGCAGTTCTTC. Full variable domain (outside the CDR3, taken from reference TRBV5-1 and TRBJ2-1): KAGVTQTPRYLIKTRGQQVTLSCSPISGHRSVSWYQQTPGQGLQFLFEYFSETQRNKGNFPGRFSGRQFSNSRSEMNVSTLELGDSALYLCASSLGTSDYNEQFFGPGTRLTVL.

The chain recombines TRBV7-9 with TRBJ1-2; no reliable D call. V was shortened by 3 bases and J by 2 bases, with 10 bases between the two germline ends. This CDR3 comprises 14 residues. Germline CDR1 SEHNR, CDR2 FQNEAQ (reference sequence). As DNA, the CDR3 is TGTGCCAGCAGCTTGTCCGCTACCAACTATGGCTACACCTTC. As protein: CASSLSATNYGYTF.